This T cell receptor (beta chain) was obtained from a study of cytomegalovirus exposure and HLA in healthy donors. Points from the study as a whole: Links to common viral pathogens appeared, in a later analysis, for several of the most significant clusters. TCR association rates varied by HLA locus in a later analysis, with DRB1 highest and HLA-C lowest.

Worth noting for this clone: The antigen is not known.

Each donor's status was that of a healthy bone marrow donor. 60 Vbeta and 13 Jbeta primers were used in PCR. Data came from immunoSEQ multiplex PCR; TCRdb stores just in-frame clones and leaves some out. This table has approximately 170,000 clones, roughly 80% appearing once. Germline loops: CDR1 SGHVS, CDR2 FNYEAQ. The CDR3 contains 18 residues. Trimming pared 1 base from V and 1 base from J, leaving 19 bases between. V and J are TRBV7-6 and TRBJ2-5, with a weak D call TRBD1 (5 bases). This receptor was taken from a woman younger than 30 in good health and CMV-seronegative. The specimen sequenced was PBMCs. The CDR3 protein is CASSLDRQNQVIQETQYF. In DNA form, the CDR3 reads TGTGCCAGCAGCTTAGATCGACAGAACCAGGTGATCCAAGAGACCCAGTACTTC.